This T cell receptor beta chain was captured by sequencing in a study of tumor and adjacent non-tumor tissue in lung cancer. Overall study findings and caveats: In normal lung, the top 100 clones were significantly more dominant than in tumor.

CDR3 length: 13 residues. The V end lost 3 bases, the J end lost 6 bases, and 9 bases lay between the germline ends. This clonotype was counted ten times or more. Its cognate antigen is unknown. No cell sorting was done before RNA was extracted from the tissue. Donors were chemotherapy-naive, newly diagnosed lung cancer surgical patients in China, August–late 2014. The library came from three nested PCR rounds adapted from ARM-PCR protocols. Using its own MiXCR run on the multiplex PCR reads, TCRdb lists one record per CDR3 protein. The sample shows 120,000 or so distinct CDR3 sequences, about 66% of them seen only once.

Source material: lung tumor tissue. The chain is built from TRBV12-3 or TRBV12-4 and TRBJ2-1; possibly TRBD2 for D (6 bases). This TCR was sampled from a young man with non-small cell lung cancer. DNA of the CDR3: TGTGCCAGCAGTTTGGGACTCGTCAATGAGCAGTTCTTC. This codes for CASSLGLVNEQFF.